The T cell receptor beta chain described here comes from a study of blood T cell repertoires in COVID-19. This clone turned up a few times. The CDR3 has 14 amino acids. In germline, CDR1 is SGHRS, CDR2 YFSETQ. V dropped 1 base and J dropped 6 bases, with 8 bases sitting between them. TCRdb keeps only in-frame clones here, not all; method: immunoSEQ multiplex PCR. The sample shows over 90,000 clones, approximately 81% of them seen only once. The source is a man at least 80 years old with active or convalescent COVID-19. Sequenced sample: peripheral blood. The chain is built from TRBV5-1 and TRBJ1-6, with TRBD1 as a possible D gene (5 bases). The chain's CDR3 is CASSLNRINSPLHF. The CDR3 DNA reads TGCGCCAGCAGCTTGAACAGGATTAATTCACCCCTCCACTTT.